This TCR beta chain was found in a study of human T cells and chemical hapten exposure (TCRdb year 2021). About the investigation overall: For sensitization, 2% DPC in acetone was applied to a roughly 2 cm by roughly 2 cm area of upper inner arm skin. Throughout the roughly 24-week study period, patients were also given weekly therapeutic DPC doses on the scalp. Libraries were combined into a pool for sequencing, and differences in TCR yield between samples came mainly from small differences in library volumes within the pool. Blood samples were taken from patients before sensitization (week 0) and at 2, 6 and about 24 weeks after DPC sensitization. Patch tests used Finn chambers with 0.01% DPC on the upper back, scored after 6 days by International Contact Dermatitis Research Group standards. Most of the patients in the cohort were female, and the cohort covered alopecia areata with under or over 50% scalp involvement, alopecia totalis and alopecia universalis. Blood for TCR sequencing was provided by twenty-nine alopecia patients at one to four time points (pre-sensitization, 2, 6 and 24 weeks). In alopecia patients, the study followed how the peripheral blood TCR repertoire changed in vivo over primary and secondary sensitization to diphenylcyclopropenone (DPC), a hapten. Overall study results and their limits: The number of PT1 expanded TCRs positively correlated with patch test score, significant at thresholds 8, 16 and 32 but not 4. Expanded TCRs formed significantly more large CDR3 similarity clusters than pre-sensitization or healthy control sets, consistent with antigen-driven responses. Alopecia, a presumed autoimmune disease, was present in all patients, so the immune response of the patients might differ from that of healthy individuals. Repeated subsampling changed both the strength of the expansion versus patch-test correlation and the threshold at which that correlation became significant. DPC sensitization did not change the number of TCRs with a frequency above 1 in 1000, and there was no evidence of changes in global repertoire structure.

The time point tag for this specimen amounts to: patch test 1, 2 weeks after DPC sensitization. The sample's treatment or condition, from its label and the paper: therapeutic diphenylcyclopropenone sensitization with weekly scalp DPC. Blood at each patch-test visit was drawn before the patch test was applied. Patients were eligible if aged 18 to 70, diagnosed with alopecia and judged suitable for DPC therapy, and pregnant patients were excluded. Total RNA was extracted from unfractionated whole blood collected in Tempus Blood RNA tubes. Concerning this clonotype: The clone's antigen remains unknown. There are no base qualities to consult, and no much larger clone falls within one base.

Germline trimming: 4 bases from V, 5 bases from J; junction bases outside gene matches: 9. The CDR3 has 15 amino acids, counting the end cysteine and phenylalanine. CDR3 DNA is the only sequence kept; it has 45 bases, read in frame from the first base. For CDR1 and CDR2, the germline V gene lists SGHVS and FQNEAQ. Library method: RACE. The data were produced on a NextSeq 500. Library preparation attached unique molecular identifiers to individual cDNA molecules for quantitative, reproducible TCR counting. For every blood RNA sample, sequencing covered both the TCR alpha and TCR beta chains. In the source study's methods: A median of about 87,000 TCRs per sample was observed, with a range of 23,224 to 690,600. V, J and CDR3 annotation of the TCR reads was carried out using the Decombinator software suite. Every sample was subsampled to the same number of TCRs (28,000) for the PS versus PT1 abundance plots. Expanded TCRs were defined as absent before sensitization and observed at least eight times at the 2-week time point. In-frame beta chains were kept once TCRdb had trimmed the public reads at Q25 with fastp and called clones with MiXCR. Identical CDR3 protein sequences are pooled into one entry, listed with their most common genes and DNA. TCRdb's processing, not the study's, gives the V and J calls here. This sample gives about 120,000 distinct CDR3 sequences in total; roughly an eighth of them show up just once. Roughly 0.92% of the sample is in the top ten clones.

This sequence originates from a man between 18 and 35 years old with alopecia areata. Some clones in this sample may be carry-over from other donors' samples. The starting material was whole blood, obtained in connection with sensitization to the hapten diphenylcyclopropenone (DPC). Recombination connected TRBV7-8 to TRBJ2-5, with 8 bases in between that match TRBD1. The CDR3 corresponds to CASSSGQGHGETQYF. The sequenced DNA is TGTGCCAGCAGCTCCGGACAGGGACATGGGGAGACCCAGTACTTC.